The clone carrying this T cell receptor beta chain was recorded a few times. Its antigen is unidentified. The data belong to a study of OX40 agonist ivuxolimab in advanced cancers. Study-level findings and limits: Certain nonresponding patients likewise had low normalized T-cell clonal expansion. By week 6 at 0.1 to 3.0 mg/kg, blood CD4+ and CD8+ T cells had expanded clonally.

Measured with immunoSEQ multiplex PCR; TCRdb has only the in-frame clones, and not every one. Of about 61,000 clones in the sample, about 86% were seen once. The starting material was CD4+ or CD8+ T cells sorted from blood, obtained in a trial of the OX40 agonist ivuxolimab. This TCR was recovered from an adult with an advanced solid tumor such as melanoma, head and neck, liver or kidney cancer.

CDR3 in amino acids: CASSELGTSSEQFF. The CDR3 DNA is TGTGCCAGCTCCGAACTGGGGACTAGCAGTGAGCAGTTCTTC. The J gene is TRBJ2-1, the V gene TRBV18, with 9 nucleotides matching TRBD2. V lost 6 bases to trimming and J lost 9 bases; unmatched junction nucleotides: 9. The CDR3 length is 14 residues. The germline gives CDR1 KGHSH, CDR2 LQKENI.